One T cell receptor (beta chain) is described in this entry. The record originates from a study of blood T cell repertoires in COVID-19. Background on the study: Some COVID-19 samples were acute and others convalescent; all came from the United States, Italy and Spain. In each case, the material was cDNA or gDNA derived from T cells, B-cell-depleted T cells, or PBMCs.

Authors' processing steps: Cell counts per sample came from amplifying reference gene primers. TCRdb's copy holds only in-frame clones and misses some; the assay was immunoSEQ multiplex PCR. V and J calls and clone size follow that table, whereas D and trimming were derived from the DNA. The table includes 130,000 to 150,000 clones, 84% detected once. Between the trimmed V and J ends, which lost 9 bases and 1 base, there was a span of 22 bases. The CDR3 spans 16 residues. Germline V gene lookup returns CDR1 MDHEN and CDR2 SYDVKM. Source material: peripheral blood. The TCR was taken from a human donor in a cohort sampled during active COVID-19. The V call is TRBV28, the J call TRBJ2-7, with D perhaps matching TRBD1 (6 bases). CDR3 sequence reads: CASLPLGAKTSYEQYF. The CDR3 nucleotides read TGTGCCAGTCTACCCTTGGGGGCCAAAACGTCCTACGAGCAGTACTTC.